Each of the 18 T cell receptor beta chains below was sequenced from the same sample in a study of T cell clonotyping in hematopoietic cell transplantation. Method: immunoSEQ multiplex PCR; TCRdb's copy keeps in-frame clones and lacks some. The repertoire holds about 49,000 clones, with 85% to 90% as singletons. Time point meaning: recipient sample about 28 days before transplant, after cytoreduction. The source was peripheral blood mononuclear cells, collected before stem cell transplant. The receptors originated from a man aged 55-75 years with biphenotypic leukemia. Some clones in this sample may be carry-over from other donors' samples.

The chain has TRBV5-6 and TRBJ1-4; D is undetermined. Germline loops: CDR1 SGHDT, CDR2 YYEEEE. V shed 0 bases and J shed 8 bases, with 11 bases lying between them. There are 14 residues in the CDR3. CDR3 sequence reads: CASSLGPSGEKLFF. DNA for the CDR3: TGTGCCAGCAGCTTGGGTCCCTCCGGGGAAAAACTGTTTTTT.

This sequence joins TRBV6-6 and TRBJ1-1; 7 bases agree with TRBD1. The CDR3 loop spans 14 amino acids. V gave up 10 bases and J gave up 4 bases; unmatched junction bases: 12. Germline CDR1 MNHNY, CDR2 SVGAGI (reference sequence). In DNA form, the CDR3 reads TGTGCCAATGCAAAAGGGGGCGGAACCACTGAAGCTTTCTTT. Translated: CANAKGGGTTEAFF.

This sequence joins TRBV10-2 and TRBJ2-7, with 7 bases lining up with TRBD2. Germline V gene lookup returns CDR1 WSHSY and CDR2 SAAADI. Trimming at V came to 8 bases and at J to 4 bases, leaving 8 bases not matched to a gene. CDR3 length equals 13 residues. CDR3 nucleotides: TGCGCCAGCGGGCTAGCGGAATCTTACGAGCAGTACTTC. Translating it yields CASGLAESYEQYF.

V and J are TRBV2 and TRBJ2-6; unclear D gene. V shed 4 bases and J shed 2 bases, with 6 bases lying between them. The CDR3 sequence is 14 residues long. Germline V gene sequence: CDR1 SNHLY, CDR2 FYNNEI. The chain's CDR3 is CASSGETGANVLTF. The CDR3 nucleotides are TGTGCCAGCAGTGGAGAAACTGGGGCCAACGTCCTGACTTTC.

The genes are TRBV6-5 and TRBJ1-2; D remains ambiguous. Germline loops: CDR1 MNHEY, CDR2 SVGAGI. The CDR3 is 15 residues long. The V gene lost 2 bases and the J gene lost 0 bases, with 10 bases spanning the gap. The CDR3 sequence: CASSYGPRANYGYTF. In nucleotides, the CDR3 is TGTGCCAGCAGTTACGGGCCCCGAGCTAACTATGGCTACACCTTC.

The rearrangement links TRBV5-4 to TRBJ1-2; no reliable D call. This CDR3 has 13 amino acids. Trimming took off 0 bases at V and 8 bases at J, with 11 bases between the two ends. Germline loops: CDR1 SGHNT, CDR2 YYREEE (reference sequence). The CDR3 sequence: CASSLDSYRGYTF. CDR3 nucleotide sequence: TGTGCCAGCAGCTTGGACAGCTATCGGGGCTACACCTTC.

This chain joins TRBV6-1 and TRBJ2-7, with D possibly being TRBD1 (7 bases). Germline loops: CDR1 MNHNS, CDR2 SASEGT. The CDR3 is 14 amino acids. V dropped 7 bases and J dropped 1 base, with 14 bases sitting between them. The CDR3 nucleotides are TGTGCCAGCAAGGGGGCTAGCGAGTCCTACGAGCAGTACTTC. Translating it yields CASKGASESYEQYF.

V usage is TRBV6-1 and J usage is TRBJ1-2, with a weak D call TRBD1 (5 bases). Germline V gives CDR1 MNHNS, CDR2 SASEGT. The CDR3 spans 14 residues. The V and J ends lost 7 bases and 10 bases respectively, with 22 bases between them. In DNA form, the CDR3 reads TGTGCCAGCACCCGACTGCGGGGCGGGGTAGACTACACCTTC. Translating gives CASTRLRGGVDYTF.

The chain joins TRBV30 to TRBJ1-3, with 9 bases matching TRBD1. This CDR3 is built from 16 residues. Germline CDR1 and CDR2: GTSNPN and SVGIG (reference sequence). V shed 1 base, J shed 0 bases, and the junction held 4 bases outside the gene matches. CDR3 sequence: CAWSATGGSSGNTIYF. In nucleotides, the CDR3 is TGTGCCTGGAGTGCGACAGGGGGTAGCTCTGGAAACACCATATATTTT. Full variable domain (outside the CDR3, taken from reference TRBV30 and TRBJ1-3): SQTIHQWPATLVQPVGSPLSLECTVEGTSNPNLYWYRQAAGRGLQLLFYSVGIGQISSEVPQNLSASRPQDRQFILSSKKLLLSDSGFYLCAWSATGGSSGNTIYFGEGSWLTVV.

The rearrangement links TRBV7-3 to TRBJ2-5; the D gene is possibly TRBD2 (6 bases). The V end lost 5 bases, the J end lost 4 bases, and 17 bases lay between the germline ends. Germline CDR1 reads SGHTA; CDR2 reads FQGTGA. The CDR3 consists of 15 residues. The chain's CDR3 is CASSPRGNFGETQYF. CDR3 nucleotide sequence: TGTGCCAGCAGCCCCCGGGGGAATTTTGGAGAGACCCAGTACTTC.

This chain connects TRBV11-2 to TRBJ2-2; D gene uncertain. V was clipped by 6 bases and J by 4 bases, with 15 bases between them. The CDR3 consists of 15 residues. The germline V gene encodes CDR1 SGHAT and CDR2 FQNNGV. DNA for the CDR3: TGTGCCAGCAGTTCACTGCTTGGCGGCACCGGGGAGCTGTTTTTT. Translated, it gives CASSSLLGGTGELFF.

J is TRBJ1-2 and V is TRBV20-1, with TRBD1 matching over 8 bases. With 6 bases clipped from V and 4 bases from J, the junction kept 1 base outside the gene matches. Germline V lookup: CDR1 DFQATT, CDR2 SNEGSKA (reference sequence). The CDR3 sequence is 11 residues long. CDR3 DNA: TGCAGTGCGACAGGGGCCTATGGCTACACCTTC. Protein product: CSATGAYGYTF.

The V gene is TRBV30, the J gene TRBJ1-1; D unresolved. CDR1 GTSNPN and CDR2 SVGIG come from the germline V gene (reference sequence). CDR3 size: 13 residues. V was shortened by 5 bases and J by 0 bases, with 10 bases between the two germline ends. CDR3 nucleotides: TGTGCCTGGTCACCGGGTATGAACACTGAAGCTTTCTTT. This translates into CAWSPGMNTEAFF.

The chain is built from TRBV7-3 and TRBJ2-1, with D perhaps matching TRBD1 or TRBD2 (5 bases each). This CDR3 comprises 15 residues. Germline V gene lookup returns CDR1 SGHTA and CDR2 FQGTGA. The V gene lost 5 bases and the J gene lost 8 bases, with 19 bases spanning the gap. CDR3 sequence: CASSNGERTMDEQFF. CDR3 bases: TGTGCCAGCAGCAATGGGGAGAGGACAATGGATGAGCAGTTCTTC.

The chain carries TRBV25-1 and TRBJ2-3; no clear D. This CDR3 is built from 11 residues. CDR1 and CDR2 (germline): MGHDK, SYGVNS. V was shortened by 10 bases and J by 5 bases, with 10 bases between the two germline ends. The DNA for the CDR3 is TGTGCCACCGAGAGAGGAGATACGCAGTATTTT. It specifies CATERGDTQYF.

This clone has only one observation. The same CDR3 also results from other DNA sequences found in this sample. The genes are TRBV30 and TRBJ1-5, with 11 bases matching TRBD1. Trimming took 5 bases from V and 7 from J; bases not matched to a gene: 4. The CDR3 runs 13 residues. Looked up from germline, CDR1 is GTSNPN and CDR2 is SVGIG (reference sequence). CDR3 in DNA: TGTGCCTGGGGGGACAGGGGGGACCAGCCCCAGCATTTT. This translates into CAWGDRGDQPQHF. Full variable domain (remainder filled in from reference TRBV30 and TRBJ1-5): SQTIHQWPATLVQPVGSPLSLECTVEGTSNPNLYWYRQAAGRGLQLLFYSVGIGQISSEVPQNLSASRPQDRQFILSSKKLLLSDSGFYLCAWGDRGDQPQHFGDGTRLSIL.

The chain is built from TRBV2 and TRBJ2-6, with 7 positions matching TRBD2. Germline CDR1 and CDR2: SNHLY and FYNNEI. The CDR3 extends over 15 amino acids. J was trimmed by 4 bases and V by 5 bases; bases with no gene match: 5. The CDR3 nucleotides are TGTGCCAGCAGTACAGCTAGCGGCGGGGCCAACGTCCTGACTTTC. It encodes CASSTASGGANVLTF.

The J gene is TRBJ2-1, the V gene TRBV25-1; D unclear. Germline V gene data show CDR1 as MGHDK and CDR2 as SYGVNS. V was clipped by 1 base and J by 7 bases, with 5 bases between them. The CDR3 length is 12 residues. The CDR3, as DNA: TGTGCCAGCAGTGAATCGTGGAATGAGCAGTTCTTC. This translates into CASSESWNEQFF.